Reported below is one TCR beta chain. As yet, its antigen is unknown. The data stem from a study of shared clonotypes between healthy human individuals. Running of the assay took place at deep level. Several immunoSEQ 96-well plates shared each subset's DNA, each plate a replicate. Sequencing used immunoSEQ multiplex PCR; TCRdb keeps in-frame clones, though not all of them. The sample lists more than 200,000 clones, about 69% seen once, with 11% in the top ten. Points from the study as a whole: Non-shared clonotypes were found to have lower generation probabilities than the clonotypes that were shared by all four of the sorted-subset donors.

With 4 bases removed from V and 5 bases from J, the gap between germline ends came to 17 bases. The CDR3 spans 15 residues. Germline V gene data show CDR1 as MGHRA and CDR2 as YSYEKL. The rearrangement joins TRBV4-1 to TRBJ1-2; no reliable D call. Sample: memory CD4+ T cells sorted from blood. Sample subset: CD45RA-negative fraction. The receptor was isolated from a man in his thirties or forties in good health. The CDR3 region is CASSPDLSDLYGYTF. In DNA form, the CDR3 reads TGCGCCAGCAGCCCGGATCTGTCGGACTTATATGGCTACACCTTC.